The rows below give T cell receptor beta chains drawn from one sample of a study of blood T cell repertoires in COVID-19. Sequencing was performed with immunoSEQ multiplex PCR; in TCRdb, only in-frame clones are kept and a portion is missing. Seen here are 250,000 or so clones, around four fifths observed once, and the top ten hold less than 5%. The sequencing input was peripheral blood. The receptor set was obtained from a man in his sixties with acute or convalescent COVID-19. Both conserved end residues are part of each CDR3. Each record gives: V gene, D gene, clone size, J gene, CDR3 DNA, CDR3 protein. A D gene is named only where the DNA matches it firmly. A clone size is listed for some rows: how often the clone was seen (once, few, many), or a class if it is expanded.

TRBV29-1	NA	NA	TRBJ2-7	TGCAGCGTTGAGGGCAAGGACTACGAGCAGTACTTC	CSVEGKDYEQYF
TRBV3-1/TRBV3-2	TRBD2	NA	TRBJ2-7	TGTGCCAGCAGCCATTCTAGCGGGAGGTCCCTCCACGAGCAGTACTTC	CASSHSSGRSLHEQYF
TRBV9	NA	NA	TRBJ2-2	TGTGCCAGCAGCGTAGTCGGGAACACCGGGGAGCTGTTTTTT	CASSVVGNTGELFF
TRBV28	NA	NA	TRBJ2-7	TGTGCCAGCAGTTTAATGGGCAGGGTGGGCTCCTACGAGCAGTACTTC	CASSLMGRVGSYEQYF
TRBV19	NA	few	TRBJ1-1	TGTGCCAGTATGGGACACATGAACACTGAAGCTTTCTTT	CASMGHMNTEAFF
TRBV30	TRBD2	NA	TRBJ2-1	TGTGCCTGGAATTTACTAGCGGGGGGTTCCAATGAGCAGTTCTTC	CAWNLLAGGSNEQFF
TRBV10-3	TRBD1	NA	TRBJ2-6	TGTGCCATCAGTGAAACAGGGGTCGGTTCTGGGGCCAACGTCCTGACTTTC	CAISETGVGSGANVLTF
TRBV5-1	NA	NA	TRBJ2-2	TGCGCCAGCAGCTTAGGAACCCAGCGGGTCGGGGAGCTGTTTTTT	CASSLGTQRVGELFF
TRBV7-8	NA	NA	TRBJ2-7	TGTGCCAGCAGCAAACAGGGGGGGTCGGACGAGCAGTACTTC	CASSKQGGSDEQYF
TRBV18	NA	NA	TRBJ1-2	TGTGCCAGCTCACCAATTCGGGACAAGACAGGTGGCTACACCTTC	CASSPIRDKTGGYTF
TRBV19	NA	few	TRBJ2-2	TGTGCCAGTAGTATATCAGTCCTCACCGGGGAGCTGTTTTTT	CASSISVLTGELFF
TRBV7-8	TRBD2	NA	TRBJ2-3	TGTGCCAGCACCTGGTCTAGCGGGACCACAGATACGCAGTATTTT	CASTWSSGTTDTQYF
TRBV25-1	TRBD2	NA	TRBJ2-2	TGTGCCAGCAGTGAATTCAGCCGGGGGGGAGGCGGGGAGCTGTTTTTT	CASSEFSRGGGGELFF
TRBV5-1	TRBD1	NA	TRBJ1-1	TGCGCCAGCAGCCGGAACAGGGGGGGATTGAACACTGAAGCTTTCTTT	CASSRNRGGLNTEAFF
TRBV5-4	NA	NA	TRBJ1-1	TGTGCCAGCAGCGAGGATGGCGCTGAAGCTTTCTTT	CASSEDGAEAFF
TRBV12-2	NA	NA	TRBJ2-1	TGTGCAACTAACTCGGGGGAGGCAGATTACAATGAGCAGTTCTTC	CATNSGEADYNEQFF
TRBV28	TRBD1	NA	TRBJ2-4	TGTGCCAGCAGTTATACAGGGGGAACAATTCAGTACTTC	CASSYTGGTIQYF
TRBV18	TRBD1	NA	TRBJ2-7	TGTGCCAGCTCAATCGACAGGGCGGAGCAGTACTTC	CASSIDRAEQYF
TRBV6-6	NA	NA	TRBJ1-1	TGTGCCAGCAGTTACACATTTTCGGGGGGAGACACTGAAGCTTTCTTT	CASSYTFSGGDTEAFF
TRBV29-1	TRBD2	NA	TRBJ2-7	TGCAGCGTTGGATGGGAGGGGGAGCAGTACTTC	CSVGWEGEQYF
TRBV7-2	NA	NA	TRBJ2-1	TGTGCCAGCAGCTTGACAGGCGGCTACAATGAGCAGTTCTTC	CASSLTGGYNEQFF
TRBV5-1	NA	NA	TRBJ2-3	TGCGCCAGCAGCTGGGGCGGGACTGCTAGCACAGATACGCAGTATTTT	CASSWGGTASTDTQYF
TRBV6-5	TRBD1	few	TRBJ2-5	TGTGCTAGCCTCGGACAGGGATATGAGACCCAGTACTTC	CASLGQGYETQYF
TRBV9	TRBD1	NA	TRBJ2-1	TGTGCCAGCAGCATCGGACAGGGGTTCTACAATGAGCAGTTCTTC	CASSIGQGFYNEQFF
TRBV7-8	NA	NA	TRBJ2-3	TGTGCCAGCAGCCCAATGACAGGTAGCACAGATACGCAGTATTTT	CASSPMTGSTDTQYF
TRBV27	TRBD2	NA	TRBJ2-7	TGTGCCAGCAGCTGGGCGGGGGGGCCTAGGGAGCAGTACTTC	CASSWAGGPREQYF
TRBV23-1	NA	NA	TRBJ1-2	TGCGCCAGCAGTCAATCGAATGGGGCCACTCGGGGGGATGGCTACACCTTC	CASSQSNGATRGDGYTF
TRBV14	TRBD1	NA	TRBJ2-7	TGTGCCAGCAGCCTTCCGGGACAGGTATACGAGCAGTACTTC	CASSLPGQVYEQYF
TRBV9	NA	few	TRBJ2-7	TGTGCCAGCAGCGGACTAGACTACGAGCAGTACTTC	CASSGLDYEQYF
TRBV3-1/TRBV3-2	NA	NA	TRBJ2-7	TGTGCCAGCAGCCAAGATACAGGATTGGGTACCTACGAGCAGTACTTC	CASSQDTGLGTYEQYF
TRBV5-1	NA	NA	TRBJ2-5	TGCGCCAGCAGGGCAGGAGAGACCCAGTACTTC	CASRAGETQYF
TRBV30	TRBD2	NA	TRBJ2-1	TGTGCCTGGAACTCGGGGGGTCTCTCCTACAATGAGCAGTTCTTC	CAWNSGGLSYNEQFF
TRBV28	TRBD2	NA	TRBJ2-1	TGTGCCAGCAGTGAATCCCGCCGCGGGAGGGGTAATGAGCAGTTCTTC	CASSESRRGRGNEQFF
TRBV19	NA	NA	TRBJ1-2	TGTGCCAGTGTCCCAGGGGAGTGGGGCTATGGCTACACCTTC	CASVPGEWGYGYTF
TRBV10-3	TRBD1	NA	TRBJ2-7	TGTGCCATCAGCCCGGGACAGGGCTCCTACGAGCAGTACTTC	CAISPGQGSYEQYF
TRBV5-6	TRBD1	NA	TRBJ2-7	TGTGCCAGCGGGACAGGGGACTCCTACGAGCAGTACTTC	CASGTGDSYEQYF
TRBV7-9	NA	NA	TRBJ1-2	TGTGCCAGCAGCCGCGGGGTTCGTGCGGGGGCTAACTATGGCTACACCTTC	CASSRGVRAGANYGYTF
TRBV10-1	NA	NA	TRBJ2-1	TGCGCCAGCAGTGCACACCGGGGGTCGGGAGCCAATGAGCAGTTCTTC	CASSAHRGSGANEQFF
TRBV5-4	TRBD1	NA	TRBJ1-1	TGTGCCAGCAGACAGCGACAGGGGCCCGGCACTGAAGCTTTCTTT	CASRQRQGPGTEAFF
TRBV11-2	TRBD1	NA	TRBJ2-7	TGTGCCAGCAGCCTAAACTCCCGGGACAGGGGCTACGAGCAGTACTTC	CASSLNSRDRGYEQYF
TRBV7-3	TRBD1	NA	TRBJ1-2	TGTGCCAGCAGCTTAAACGGACAGGACTACACCTTC	CASSLNGQDYTF
TRBV5-4	TRBD2	NA	TRBJ2-1	TGTGCCAGCAGCACTTTAGCGGGACACGCTTCCACCTACAATGAGCAGTTCTTC	CASSTLAGHASTYNEQFF
TRBV6-2/TRBV6-3	NA	NA	TRBJ2-4	TGTGCCAGCAGTTACGAAGCGGAGAAAAACATTCAGTACTTC	CASSYEAEKNIQYF
TRBV20-1	NA	NA	TRBJ1-1	TGCAGTGCTAGTTTTCCAGGGGTTAGGGGCACTGAAGCTTTCTTT	CSASFPGVRGTEAFF
TRBV6-2/TRBV6-3	NA	NA	TRBJ1-5	TGTGCCAGCAGTTACGGGGGAGGGCCCCAGCATTTT	CASSYGGGPQHF
TRBV5-1	TRBD1	NA	TRBJ1-1	TGCGCCAGCAGACCTGGACAGGGCACTGAAGCTTTCTTT	CASRPGQGTEAFF
TRBV18	TRBD2	NA	TRBJ2-3	TGTGCCAGCTCACCACCTAAGGGACTAGCGGGAGAAGGAGATACGCAGTATTTT	CASSPPKGLAGEGDTQYF